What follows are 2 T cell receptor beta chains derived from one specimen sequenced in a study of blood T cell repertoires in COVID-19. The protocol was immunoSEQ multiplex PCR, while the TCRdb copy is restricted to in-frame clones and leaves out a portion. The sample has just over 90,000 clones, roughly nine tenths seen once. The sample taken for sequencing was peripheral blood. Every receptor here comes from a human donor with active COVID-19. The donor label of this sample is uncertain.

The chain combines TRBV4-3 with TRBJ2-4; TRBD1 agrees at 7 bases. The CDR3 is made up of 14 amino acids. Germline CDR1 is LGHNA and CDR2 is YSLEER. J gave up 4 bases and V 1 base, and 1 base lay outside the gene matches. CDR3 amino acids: CASSQGDSKNIQYF. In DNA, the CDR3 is TGCGCCAGCAGCCAAGGGGACAGTAAAAACATTCAGTACTTC.

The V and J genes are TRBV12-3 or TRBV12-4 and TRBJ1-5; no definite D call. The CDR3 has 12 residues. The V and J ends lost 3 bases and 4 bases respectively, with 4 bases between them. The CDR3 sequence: CASSFLNQPQHF. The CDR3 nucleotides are TGTGCCAGCAGTTTCCTTAATCAGCCCCAGCATTTT.